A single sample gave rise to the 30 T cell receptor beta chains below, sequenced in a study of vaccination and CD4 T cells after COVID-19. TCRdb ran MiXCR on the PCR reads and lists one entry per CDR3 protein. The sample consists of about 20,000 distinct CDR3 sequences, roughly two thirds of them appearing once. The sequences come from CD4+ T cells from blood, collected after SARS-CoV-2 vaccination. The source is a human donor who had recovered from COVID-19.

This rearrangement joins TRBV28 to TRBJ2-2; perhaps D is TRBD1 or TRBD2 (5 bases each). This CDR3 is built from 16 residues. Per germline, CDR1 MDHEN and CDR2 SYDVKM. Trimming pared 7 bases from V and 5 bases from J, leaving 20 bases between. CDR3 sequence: CASTTGPGRATGELFF. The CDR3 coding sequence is TGTGCCAGCACCACCGGGCCAGGGCGGGCAACCGGGGAGCTGTTTTTT.

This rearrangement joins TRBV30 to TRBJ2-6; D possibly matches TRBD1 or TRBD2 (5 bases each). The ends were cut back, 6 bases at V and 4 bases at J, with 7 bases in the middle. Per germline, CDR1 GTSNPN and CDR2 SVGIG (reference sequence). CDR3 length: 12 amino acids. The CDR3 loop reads CACGTGANVLTF. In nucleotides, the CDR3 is TGTGCCTGTGGGACCGGGGCCAACGTCCTGACTTTC.

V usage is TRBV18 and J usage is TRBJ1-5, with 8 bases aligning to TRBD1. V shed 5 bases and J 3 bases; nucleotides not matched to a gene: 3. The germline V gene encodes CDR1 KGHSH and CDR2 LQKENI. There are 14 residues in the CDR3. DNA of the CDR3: TGTGCCAGCTCAACGGACAGGGCCAATCAGCCCCAGCATTTT. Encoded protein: CASSTDRANQPQHF. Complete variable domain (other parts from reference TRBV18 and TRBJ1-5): NAGVMQNPRHLVRRRGQEARLRCSPMKGHSHVYWYRQLPEEGLKFMVYLQKENIIDESGMPKERFSAEFPKEGPSILRIQQVVRGDSAAYFCASSTDRANQPQHFGDGTRLSIL.

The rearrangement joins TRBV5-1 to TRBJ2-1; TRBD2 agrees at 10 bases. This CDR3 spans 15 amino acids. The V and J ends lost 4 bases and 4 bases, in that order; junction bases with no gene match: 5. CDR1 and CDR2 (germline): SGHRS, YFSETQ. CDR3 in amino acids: CASSRASGGYNEQFF. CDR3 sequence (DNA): TGCGCCAGCAGCCGGGCTAGCGGGGGTTACAATGAGCAGTTCTTC.

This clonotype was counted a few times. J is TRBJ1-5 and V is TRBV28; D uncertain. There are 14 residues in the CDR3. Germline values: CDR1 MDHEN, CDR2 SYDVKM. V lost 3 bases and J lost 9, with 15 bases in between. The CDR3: CASSFGQPFGPQHF. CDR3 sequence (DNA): TGTGCCAGCAGTTTCGGCCAGCCTTTTGGGCCCCAGCATTTT.

The CDR3 DNA sequence: TGTGCCAGCAGCTTAGAGGGCAGGGGAGCCTACGAGCAGTACTTC. Its translation: CASSLEGRGAYEQYF. The J gene is TRBJ2-7, the V gene TRBV7-9; perhaps TRBD1 as D (6 bases). There are 15 residues in the CDR3. The germline V and J ends were trimmed by 1 base and 2 bases, with 12 bases remaining between them. CDR1 and CDR2 from the germline V gene are SEHNR and FQNEAQ (reference sequence).

The CDR3 DNA reads as TGTGCCGGAAGGACAGGGGGACATCAGCCCCAGCATTTT. It specifies CAGRTGGHQPQHF. This chain joins TRBV3-1 and TRBJ1-5; 10 nucleotides agree with TRBD1. This CDR3 comprises 13 residues. V shed 11 bases and J 5 bases; nucleotides not matched to a gene: 6. The V gene's germline CDR1 is LGHDT and CDR2 YNNKEL (reference sequence).

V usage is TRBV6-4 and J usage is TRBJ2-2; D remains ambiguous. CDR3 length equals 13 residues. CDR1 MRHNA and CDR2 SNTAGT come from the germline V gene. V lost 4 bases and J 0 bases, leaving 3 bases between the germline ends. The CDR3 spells CASSAANTGELFF. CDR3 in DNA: TGTGCCAGCAGTGCCGCGAACACCGGGGAGCTGTTTTTT.

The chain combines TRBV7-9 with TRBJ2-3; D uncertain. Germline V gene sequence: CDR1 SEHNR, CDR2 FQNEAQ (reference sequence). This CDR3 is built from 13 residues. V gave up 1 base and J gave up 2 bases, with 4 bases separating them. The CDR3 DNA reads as TGTGCCAGCAGCTTAGACGTCACAGATACGCAGTATTTT. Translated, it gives CASSLDVTDTQYF.

The CDR3 loop is CASSIGSASSTDTQYF. The CDR3 nucleotides are TGTGCCAGTAGTATAGGATCCGCATCGAGCACAGATACGCAGTATTTT. The chain couples TRBV19 to TRBJ2-3, with unresolved D. The V and J ends lost 1 base and 0 bases respectively, with 11 bases between them. Germline V gene data show CDR1 as LNHDA and CDR2 as SQIVND (reference sequence). The CDR3 contains 16 residues.

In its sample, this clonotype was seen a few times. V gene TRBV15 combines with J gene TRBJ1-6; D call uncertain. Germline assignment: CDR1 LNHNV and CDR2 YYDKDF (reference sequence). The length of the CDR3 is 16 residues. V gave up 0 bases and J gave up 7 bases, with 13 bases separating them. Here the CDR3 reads CATSREGGVLNSPLHF. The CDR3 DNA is TGTGCCACCAGCAGAGAGGGTGGGGTTTTAAATTCACCCCTCCACTTT. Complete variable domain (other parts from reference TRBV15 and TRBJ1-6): DAMVIQNPRYQVTQFGKPVTLSCSQTLNHNVMYWYQQKSSQAPKLLFHYYDKDFNNEADTPDNFQSRRPNTSFCFLDIRSPGLGDTAMYLCATSREGGVLNSPLHFGNGTRLTVT.

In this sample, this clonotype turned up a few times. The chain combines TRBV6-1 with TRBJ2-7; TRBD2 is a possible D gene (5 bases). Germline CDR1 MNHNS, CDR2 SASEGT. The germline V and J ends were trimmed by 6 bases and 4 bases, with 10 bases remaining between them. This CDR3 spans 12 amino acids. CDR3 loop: CASRDFLYEQYF. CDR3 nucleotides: TGTGCCAGCAGGGACTTCTTATACGAGCAGTACTTC.

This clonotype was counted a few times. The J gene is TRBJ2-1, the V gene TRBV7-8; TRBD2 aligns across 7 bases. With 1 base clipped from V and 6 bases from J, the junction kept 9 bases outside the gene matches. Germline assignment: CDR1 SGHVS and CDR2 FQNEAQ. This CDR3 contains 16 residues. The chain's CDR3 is CASSLVSAGVPNEQFF. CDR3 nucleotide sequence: TGTGCCAGCAGCTTAGTGAGCGCGGGAGTGCCCAATGAGCAGTTCTTC. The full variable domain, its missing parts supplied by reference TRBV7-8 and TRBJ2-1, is GAGVSQSPRYKVAKRGQDVALRCDPISGHVSLFWYQQALGQGPEFLTYFQNEAQLDKSGLPSDRFFAERPEGSVSTLKIQRTQQEDSAVYLCASSLVSAGVPNEQFFGPGTRLTVL.

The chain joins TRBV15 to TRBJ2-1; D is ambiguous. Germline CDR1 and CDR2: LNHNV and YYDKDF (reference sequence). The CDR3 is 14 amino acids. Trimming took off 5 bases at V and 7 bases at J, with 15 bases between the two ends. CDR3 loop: CATSRKTGWNEQFF. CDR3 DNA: TGTGCCACCAGCCGGAAGACGGGTTGGAATGAGCAGTTCTTC.

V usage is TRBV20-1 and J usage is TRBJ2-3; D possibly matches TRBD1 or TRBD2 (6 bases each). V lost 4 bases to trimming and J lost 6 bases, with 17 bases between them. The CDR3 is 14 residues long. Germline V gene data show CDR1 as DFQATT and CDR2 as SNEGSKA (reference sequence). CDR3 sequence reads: CSATEGGFTDTQYF. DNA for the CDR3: TGCAGTGCTACTGAAGGGGGGTTTACGGATACGCAGTATTTT.

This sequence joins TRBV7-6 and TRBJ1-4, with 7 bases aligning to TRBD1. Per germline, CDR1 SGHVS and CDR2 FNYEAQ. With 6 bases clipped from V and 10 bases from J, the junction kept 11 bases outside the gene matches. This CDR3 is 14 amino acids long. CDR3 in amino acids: CASRNGTVQGKLFF. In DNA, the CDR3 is TGTGCCAGCAGAAACGGGACAGTCCAAGGAAAACTGTTTTTT. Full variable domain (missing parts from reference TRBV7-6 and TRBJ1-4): GAGVSQSPRYKVTKRGQDVALRCDPISGHVSLYWYRQALGQGPEFLTYFNYEAQQDKSGLPNDRFSAERPEGSISTLTIQRTEQRDSAMYRCASRNGTVQGKLFFGSGTQLSVL.

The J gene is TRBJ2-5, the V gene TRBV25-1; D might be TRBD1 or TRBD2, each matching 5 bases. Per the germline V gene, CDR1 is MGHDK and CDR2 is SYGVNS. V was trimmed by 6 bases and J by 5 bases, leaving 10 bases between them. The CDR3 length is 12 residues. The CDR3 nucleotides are TGTGCCAGCAGGGGGGTTGGGGAGACCCAGTACTTC. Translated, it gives CASRGVGETQYF.

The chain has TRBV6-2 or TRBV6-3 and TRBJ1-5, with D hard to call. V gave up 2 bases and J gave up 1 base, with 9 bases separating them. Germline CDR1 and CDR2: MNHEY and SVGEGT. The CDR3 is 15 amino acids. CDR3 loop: CASSYEGRSNQPQHF. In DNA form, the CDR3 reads TGTGCCAGCAGTTACGAAGGACGGAGCAATCAGCCCCAGCATTTT.

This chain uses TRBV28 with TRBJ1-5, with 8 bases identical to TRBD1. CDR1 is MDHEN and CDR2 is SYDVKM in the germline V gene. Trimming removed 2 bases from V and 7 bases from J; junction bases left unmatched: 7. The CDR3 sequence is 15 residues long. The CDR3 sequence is CASSLTWTGHQPQHF. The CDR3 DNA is TGTGCCAGCAGTTTAACCTGGACAGGGCACCAGCCCCAGCATTTT.

CDR3 nucleotides: TGCAGCGTCGCCGGGACTAGCGGGAGTTACGAGCAGTACTTC. Its protein product is CSVAGTSGSYEQYF. The V and J genes are TRBV29-1 and TRBJ2-7, with 14 bases lining up with TRBD2. J was trimmed by 4 bases and V by 6 bases; bases with no gene match: 5. Germline V gene lookup returns CDR1 SQVTM and CDR2 ANQGSEA. This CDR3 has 14 amino acids.

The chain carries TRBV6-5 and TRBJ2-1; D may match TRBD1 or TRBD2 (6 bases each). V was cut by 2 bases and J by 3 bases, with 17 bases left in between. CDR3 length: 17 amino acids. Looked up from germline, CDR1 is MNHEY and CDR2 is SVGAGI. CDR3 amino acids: CASSYAGTGQIYNEQFF. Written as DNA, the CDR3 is TGTGCCAGCAGTTACGCGGGAACAGGGCAGATCTACAATGAGCAGTTCTTC.

The CDR3 coding sequence is TGTGCCAGCAGACAACTCGGGGGTACCGCGGGGGCGGGTGGCTACACCTTC. Translated, it gives CASRQLGGTAGAGGYTF. The chain carries TRBV6-1 and TRBJ1-2; D may be TRBD1 (6 bases). The V end lost 6 bases, the J end lost 7 bases, and 27 bases lay between the germline ends. The germline gives CDR1 MNHNS, CDR2 SASEGT. This CDR3 is built from 17 residues.

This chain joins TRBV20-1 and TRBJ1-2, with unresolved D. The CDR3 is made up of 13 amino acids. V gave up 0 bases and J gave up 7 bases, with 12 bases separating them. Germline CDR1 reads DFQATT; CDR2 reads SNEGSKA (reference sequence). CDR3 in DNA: TGCAGTGCTAGAGATAGCGGGAGCGGTGGCTACACCTTC. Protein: CSARDSGSGGYTF.

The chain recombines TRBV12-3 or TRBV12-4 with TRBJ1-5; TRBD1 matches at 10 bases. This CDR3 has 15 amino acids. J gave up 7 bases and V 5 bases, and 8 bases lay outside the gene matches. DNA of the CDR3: TGTGCCAGCAGTCTAAGGGACAGGGGACGACAGCCCCAGCATTTT. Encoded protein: CASSLRDRGRQPQHF.

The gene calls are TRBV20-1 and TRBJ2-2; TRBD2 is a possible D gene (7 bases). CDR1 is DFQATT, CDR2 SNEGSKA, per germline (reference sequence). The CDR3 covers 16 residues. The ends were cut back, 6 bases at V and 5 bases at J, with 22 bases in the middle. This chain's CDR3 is CSAAVGGRIETGELFF. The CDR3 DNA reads TGCAGTGCCGCAGTGGGGGGGCGAATTGAGACCGGGGAGCTGTTTTTT.

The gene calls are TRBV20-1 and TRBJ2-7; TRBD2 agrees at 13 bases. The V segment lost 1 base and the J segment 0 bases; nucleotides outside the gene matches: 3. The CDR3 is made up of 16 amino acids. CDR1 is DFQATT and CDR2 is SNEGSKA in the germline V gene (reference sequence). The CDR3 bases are TGCAGTGCTAGAGGGACTAGCGGGAGAGGCTCCTACGAGCAGTACTTC. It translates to CSARGTSGRGSYEQYF.

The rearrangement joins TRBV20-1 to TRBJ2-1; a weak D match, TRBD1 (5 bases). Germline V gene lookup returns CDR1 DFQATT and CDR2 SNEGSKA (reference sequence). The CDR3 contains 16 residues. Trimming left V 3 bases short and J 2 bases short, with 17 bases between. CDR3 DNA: TGCAGTGCTAGCGTGCAGGGAAGTTGGACCTACAATGAGCAGTTCTTC. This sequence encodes CSASVQGSWTYNEQFF.

CDR3 amino acids: CSARTGGADYNEQFF. The CDR3 DNA reads TGCAGTGCTAGAACCGGGGGGGCGGACTACAATGAGCAGTTCTTC. The genes are TRBV20-1 and TRBJ2-1; 8 bases line up with TRBD2. CDR1 and CDR2 (germline): DFQATT, SNEGSKA (reference sequence). The V gene end was trimmed by 2 bases and the J gene end by 3 bases; junction bases not matched to a gene: 6. The CDR3 is 15 amino acids.

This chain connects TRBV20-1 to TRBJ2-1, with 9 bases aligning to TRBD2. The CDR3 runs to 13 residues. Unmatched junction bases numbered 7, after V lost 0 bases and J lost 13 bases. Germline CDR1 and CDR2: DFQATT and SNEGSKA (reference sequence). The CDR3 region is CSARDASGEGQFF. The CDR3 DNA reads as TGCAGTGCTAGAGACGCTAGCGGGGAGGGCCAGTTCTTC.

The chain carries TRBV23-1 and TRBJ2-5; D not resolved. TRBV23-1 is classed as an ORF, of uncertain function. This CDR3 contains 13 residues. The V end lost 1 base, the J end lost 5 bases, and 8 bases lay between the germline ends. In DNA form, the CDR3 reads TGCGCCAGCAGTCAATACGGACCGGAGACCCAGTACTTC. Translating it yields CASSQYGPETQYF.